The present TCR beta chain was sequenced within a study of T-cell reconstitution after alpha-beta-depleted transplantation in children (dated by TCRdb to 2016 to 2017). Study-level background: Using TCR repertoire profiling, the study followed T-cell immune reconstitution in a quantitative way in children after TCRalphabeta/CD19-depleted allogeneic hematopoietic cell transplantation.

In regard to this clonotype: Its antigen target is currently unknown. No much larger clonotype is one base removed from it; base qualities were not supplied.

The method was PCR. Sequencing instrument: Illumina HiSeq 2500. TCR libraries were prepared with molecular barcoding, using unique molecular identifiers to normalize TCRbeta repertoire quantification. Starting from the raw public reads, TCRdb applied fastp trimming at Q25, assembled clones with MiXCR and retained in-frame beta chains. Entries are consolidated by CDR3 protein sequence, retaining the most common genes and DNA. The sample table shows hundreds of thousands of distinct CDR3 sequences, and about 15% are seen once. The ten biggest clones cover 0.85% to 1.3% of the sample. Via the germline V gene, CDR1 is SGHDN and CDR2 FVKESK. The germline ends are 8 bases apart after V is trimmed by 1 base and J by 1 base. The CDR3 starts with the cysteine, ends with the phenylalanine, and has 15 residues. The entry retains the CDR3 DNA only, 45 bases that are in frame from base 1.

The source is a human donor who donated a stem cell graft to a child with acute myeloid leukemia. The chain uses TRBV14 and TRBJ2-1; a confident D gene designation cannot be given. The input for sequencing was PBMCs from the stem cell graft donor, taken from the stem cell graft. In nucleotides, the sequence is TGTGCCAGCAGCCAAGTAACGCGTTCCTACAATGAGCAGTTCTTC. It encodes CASSQVTRSYNEQFF.